The entry that follows covers one T cell receptor (beta chain) sequence. The antigen remains unidentified. The UMIs contained a 6-nucleotide sample barcode. They were added by template switching during cDNA synthesis. TCRdb re-called the 5' RACE reads and gives one entry per CDR3 protein, without DNA. The ten top clones account for around 2.4%, within a sample of some 170,000 distinct CDR3 sequences. The sample originates from a study of monozygotic twins with inflammatory bowel disease. Findings and caveats of the study: No discrimination was achieved between different T cell subtypes.

In germline, CDR1 is MDHEN, CDR2 SYDVKM. This CDR3 has 13 amino acids. This TCR came from a human donor with ulcerative colitis or Crohn's disease, or a healthy co-twin of an affected twin (not recorded which). This chain connects TRBV28 to TRBJ1-2; TCRdb picks TRBD1, but there is no DNA to check that call. The sample consisted of blood. The CDR3 region is CASSSGSYPGYTF.